These 25 T cell receptor beta chains share one sample of origin, sequenced in a study of preoperative IRX-2 immunotherapy in early breast cancer. Treatment given: preoperative locoregional IRX-2 cytokine immunotherapy. The repertoire was sequenced with immunoSEQ multiplex PCR; TCRdb's copy has only in-frame clones and lacks some. The data contain fewer than 35,000 clones, roughly nine tenths of them singletons. Source: tumor tissue, taken after IRX-2 immunotherapy. All receptors come from a human donor with breast cancer.

The V call is TRBV7-1, the J call TRBJ1-2; D unclear. Being an ORF, TRBV7-1 has a function that is uncertain. V was clipped by 5 bases and J by 8 bases, with 18 bases between them. The length of the CDR3 is 14 residues. Here the CDR3 reads CASSPGQDAGGYTF. CDR3 in DNA: TGTGCCAGCAGCCCCGGCCAAGATGCGGGAGGCTACACCTTC.

The CDR3 protein is CAWSSTGWSGNTIYF. In DNA form, the CDR3 reads TGTGCCTGGAGTTCGACAGGGTGGTCTGGAAACACCATATATTTT. The V call is TRBV30, the J call TRBJ1-3, with 7 bases aligning to TRBD1. The CDR3 runs to 15 residues. V lost 2 bases to trimming and J lost 1 base; unmatched junction nucleotides: 5. Germline CDR1 GTSNPN, CDR2 SVGIG (reference sequence).

The V call is TRBV6-4, the J call TRBJ1-1, with D unresolved. CDR3 length equals 11 residues. V was cut by 6 bases and J by 7 bases, with 9 bases left in between. Germline CDR1 MRHNA, CDR2 SNTAGT. CDR3 sequence (DNA): TGTGCCAGCAGAGGATCTAGTGAAGCTTTCTTT. This encodes CASRGSSEAFF.

The rearrangement uses TRBV6-8 and TRBJ1-1; D unclear. Germline loops: CDR1 MNHGY, CDR2 SAAAGT. The CDR3 is 13 residues long. V was trimmed by 5 bases and J by 1 base, leaving 8 bases between them. The CDR3 spells CASSHQKNTEAFF. CDR3 nucleotide sequence: TGTGCCAGCAGTCACCAGAAGAACACTGAAGCTTTCTTT.

The V and J genes are TRBV6-1 and TRBJ2-7, with D hard to call. CDR1 MNHNS and CDR2 SASEGT come from the germline V gene. The V and J ends lost 1 base and 0 bases respectively, with 10 bases between them. This CDR3 comprises 15 residues. The CDR3 spells CASSEVIYSSYEQYV. The CDR3 nucleotides are TGTGCCAGCAGTGAAGTTATCTATAGCTCCTACGAGCAGTACGTC.

This clone was seen a handful of times. V gene TRBV12-5 combines with J gene TRBJ1-1; tentative D call: TRBD1 (5 bases). CDR1 is LGHNT and CDR2 is FRNRAP in the germline V gene. The CDR3 totals 14 residues. The CDR3 DNA reads as TGTGCCAGCCACCGGGGGTTATGGGGAGCCGAAGCTTTCTTT. Its translation is CASHRGLWGAEAFF.

This clone was observed once. The chain uses TRBV6-8 and TRBJ1-1; D might be TRBD1 (6 bases). The CDR3 covers 18 residues. V was trimmed by 7 bases and J by 0 bases, leaving 24 bases between them. Germline V CDR1 and CDR2: MNHGY, SAAAGT. Here the CDR3 DNA reads TGTGCCAGCACTCCTTTCAGGGGCTCGATTGCCTTGAACACTGAAGCTTTCTTT. Its translation is CASTPFRGSIALNTEAFF.

The CDR3 DNA reads TGTGCCAGCTCACCGCCCGGGTTGAACACTGAAGCTTTCTTT. It specifies CASSPPGLNTEAFF. The chain carries TRBV18 and TRBJ1-1; no firm D call. This CDR3 comprises 14 residues. Trimming shortened V by 3 bases and J by 0 bases, and 8 bases separated the two germline ends. Germline V gene lookup returns CDR1 KGHSH and CDR2 LQKENI.

This chain connects TRBV11-3 to TRBJ2-2; TRBD2 agrees at 10 bases. The V gene end was trimmed by 7 bases and the J gene end by 7 bases; junction bases not matched to a gene: 9. The CDR3 has 15 amino acids. Germline values: CDR1 SGHNT, CDR2 YENEEA. The CDR3 loop reads CASMGSGGASGELFF. CDR3 in DNA: TGTGCCAGCATGGGGAGCGGGGGGGCGAGCGGGGAGCTGTTTTTT.

The count of this clone is one. V and J are TRBV6-8 and TRBJ1-4, with 8 bases lining up with TRBD1. This CDR3 is built from 15 residues. J gave up 6 bases and V 5 bases, and 8 bases lay outside the gene matches. Germline values: CDR1 MNHGY, CDR2 SAAAGT. The CDR3 DNA reads TGTGCCAGCAGTGATTGGACAGGGACAGATGAAAAACTGTTTTTT. It specifies CASSDWTGTDEKLFF.

The chain joins TRBV10-3 to TRBJ1-1; D perhaps matches TRBD1 (5 bases). Germline V gene sequence: CDR1 ENHRY, CDR2 SYGVKD. Trimming cost V 2 bases and J 7 bases, with 8 bases left between them. This CDR3 spans 12 amino acids. CDR3 DNA sequence: TGTGCCATCAGTGAGGAACAGGTTGAAGCTTTCTTT. This translates into CAISEEQVEAFF.

The chain couples TRBV6-8 to TRBJ1-1; no reliable D call. With 7 bases removed from V and 1 base from J, the gap between germline ends came to 10 bases. Per germline, CDR1 MNHGY and CDR2 SAAAGT. The CDR3 loop spans 13 amino acids. This CDR3 reads CASNTNRNTEAFF. The CDR3 nucleotides are TGTGCCAGCAATACAAACCGGAACACTGAAGCTTTCTTT.

The genes are TRBV19 and TRBJ1-5; D uncertain. The CDR3 loop spans 15 amino acids. The germline V and J ends were trimmed by 7 bases and 6 bases, with 19 bases remaining between them. Germline values: CDR1 LNHDA, CDR2 SQIVND (reference sequence). The CDR3 loop is CASTGRSTSPQPQHF. The CDR3, as DNA: TGTGCCAGTACCGGCCGGAGCACTTCTCCTCAGCCCCAGCATTTT. Supplemented by reference TRBV19 and TRBJ1-5, the full variable domain reads DGGITQSPKYLFRKEGQNVTLSCEQNLNHDAMYWYRQDPGQGLRLIYYSQIVNDFQKGDIAEGYSVSREKKESFPLTVTSAQKNPTAFYLCASTGRSTSPQPQHFGDGTRLSIL.

V is TRBV12-5 and J is TRBJ2-2, with D tentatively TRBD2 (6 bases). The germline V gene encodes CDR1 LGHNT and CDR2 FRNRAP. This CDR3 region has 13 residues. Here the CDR3 DNA reads TGTGCCGCGGGACGAGGGAACACCGGGGAGCTGTTTTTT. Protein sequence: CAAGRGNTGELFF.

This clone occurred once. This chain uses TRBV19 with TRBJ2-2, with unresolved D. This CDR3 comprises 13 residues. Trimming removed 11 bases at V and 2 bases at J, with 12 bases between. Germline CDR1 is LNHDA and CDR2 is SQIVND (reference sequence). CDR3: CAVRTYNTGELFF. The CDR3 DNA reads TGTGCCGTTCGGACGTACAACACCGGGGAGCTGTTTTTT.

This chain links TRBV6-8 with TRBJ1-2; 7 bases match TRBD1. In germline, CDR1 is MNHGY, CDR2 SAAAGT. The CDR3 spans 15 residues. The V segment lost 5 bases and the J segment 2 bases; nucleotides outside the gene matches: 8. The CDR3 here is CASSHPAGGNYGYTF. The DNA of the CDR3 is TGTGCCAGCAGTCACCCGGCAGGGGGGAACTATGGCTACACCTTC.

V is TRBV11-3 and J is TRBJ1-2; TRBD1 matches at 9 bases. The length of the CDR3 is 14 residues. Germline V gene lookup returns CDR1 SGHNT and CDR2 YENEEA. V trimming: 2 bases; J trimming: 3 bases; junction bases outside the gene matches: 1. CDR3 nucleotides: TGTGCCAGCAGCTTAACAGGGGGCTACTATGGCTACACCTTC. Residues: CASSLTGGYYGYTF.

The chain combines TRBV19 with TRBJ2-1; D perhaps matches TRBD2 (6 bases). The CDR3 has 13 amino acids. Trimming removed 5 bases from V and 6 bases from J, with 11 bases in between. The germline V gene encodes CDR1 LNHDA and CDR2 SQIVND (reference sequence). CDR3 sequence: CASSAGYPNEQFF. The CDR3 nucleotides read TGTGCCAGTAGTGCGGGGTACCCCAATGAGCAGTTCTTC.

V usage is TRBV28 and J usage is TRBJ1-1; D gene uncertain. Trimming cost V 6 bases and J 1 base, with 6 bases left between them. The V gene's germline CDR1 is MDHEN and CDR2 SYDVKM. This CDR3 spans 12 amino acids. The DNA for the CDR3 is TGTGCCAGCAGGTCGGAGAACACTGAAGCTTTCTTT. This codes for CASRSENTEAFF.

This chain uses TRBV11-3 with TRBJ1-1, with 9 positions matching TRBD1. From germline, CDR1 is SGHNT and CDR2 YENEEA. The CDR3 runs 14 residues. V dropped 1 base and J dropped 4; count of bases not matched to a gene: 1. DNA for the CDR3: TGTGCCAGCAGCTTAGGACAGGGGGGCACTGAAGCTTTCTTT. Protein sequence: CASSLGQGGTEAFF.

About this clone itself: The junction departs from germline at one end; a sequencing error may be responsible. The rearrangement joins TRBV30 to TRBJ2-1; no definite D call. Germline V CDR1 and CDR2: GTSNPN, SVGIG (reference sequence). The CDR3 length is 13 residues. The CDR3: CTWSVVSYNEQFF. The CDR3 DNA is TGTACCTGGAGTGTGGTATCCTACAATGAGCAGTTCTTC.

This clone turned up a few times. The chain uses TRBV6-8 and TRBJ1-2; 9 nucleotides line up with TRBD1. The CDR3 sequence is 15 residues long. CDR1 and CDR2 from the germline V gene are MNHGY and SAAAGT. Trimming removed 6 bases from V and 3 bases from J; junction bases left unmatched: 8. CDR3 residues: CASSNGQGMDYGYTF. DNA for the CDR3: TGTGCCAGCAGCAACGGACAGGGGATGGACTATGGCTACACCTTC.

The rearrangement joins TRBV30 to TRBJ2-5, with TRBD1 as a possible D gene (6 bases). Germline assignment: CDR1 GTSNPN and CDR2 SVGIG (reference sequence). The CDR3 length is 14 residues. Trimming removed 4 bases at V and 2 bases at J, with 14 bases between. This chain's CDR3 is CAWNLRGFQETQYF. In DNA form, the CDR3 reads TGTGCCTGGAACCTAAGGGGGTTTCAAGAGACCCAGTACTTC.

V usage is TRBV11-3 and J usage is TRBJ1-3, with D perhaps TRBD1 (5 bases). This CDR3 region has 15 residues. The germline gives CDR1 SGHNT, CDR2 YENEEA. The V and J ends lost 5 bases and 4 bases respectively, with 15 bases between them. CDR3 bases: TGTGCCAGCAGCCTCGGGGGTACCCGAGGAAACACCATATATTTT. Its protein is CASSLGGTRGNTIYF.

This clone was observed once. The chain is built from TRBV6-8 and TRBJ1-5; maybe TRBD1 (6 bases). The V gene's germline CDR1 is MNHGY and CDR2 SAAAGT. CDR3 length: 12 residues. Trimming left V 8 bases short and J 14 bases short, with 19 bases between. This CDR3 reads CASGELQGTKHF. CDR3 in DNA: TGTGCCAGCGGCGAATTACAGGGTACGAAGCATTTT.